This T cell receptor beta chain stems from a study of regulatory T cells in long-lasting Graves disease (dated by TCRdb to the early 2020s). Context from the whole study: Antithyroid drugs had been taken for less than 3 months by newly diagnosed Graves' disease patients. This study used TCR sequencing and RNA sequencing of peripheral blood to compare persistent Graves' disease patients against newly diagnosed Graves' disease patients. The study was registered as a clinical trial and conducted in China. A total of around 35 samples underwent TCR sequencing: around 13 from persistent and roughly 20 from newly diagnosed Graves' disease patients.

The library came from multiplex PCR. Sequencing was performed on an Illumina HiSeq 4000. To build TCR beta libraries, CDR3 regions were amplified by Arm-PCR using iRepertoire HTBI primers. PCR products were gel purified before sequencing. As for how the authors treated the data: Gene usage analysis of CDR3 amino acid clonotypes used the roughly 62 TRBV and more than 13 TRBJ segments found across samples. COPE and FqMerger were used to merge the filtered high-quality paired reads into contigs. BLAST was used to align contigs to IMGT TRBV, TRBD and TRBJ reference genes, and CDR3 was defined according to IMGT. Highly expanded clones were defined as clonotypes with a frequency above 0.1%. Repertoire diversity was measured by Shannon entropy, and V-J evenness by the Gini coefficient. A clonotype was considered public if more than one individual shared it. Starting from the raw public reads, TCRdb applied fastp trimming at Q25, assembled clones with MiXCR and retained in-frame beta chains. CDR3 protein sequences are deduplicated, and each keeps its most common genes and DNA. The V and J calls follow TCRdb's processing rather than the paper's. For this sample the table gives 400,000 to 500,000 distinct CDR3 sequences, of which 15% were detected only once. The top ten constitute about 7.8% of the sample.

Findings and caveats that apply to the study as a whole: The authors acknowledged the small sample size as a limitation that may reduce accuracy. Persistent disease showed preferential use of TRBV28, TRBJ1-2 and TRBJ2-5, whereas newly diagnosed disease favored TRBV20-1 and TRBJ2-1. Only the TCR beta chain was sequenced and analyzed. Compared with newly diagnosed patients, persistent Graves' disease patients had lower TCR Shannon entropy and fewer highly expanded clones, which suggests clonal expansion. A larger number of public clonotypes was shared among persistent patients (2,741) than among newly diagnosed patients (around 880). Because the primary lesion, thyroid tissue, could not be accessed, the study looked at peripheral blood alone.

The time point tag for this specimen amounts to: newly diagnosed GD, antithyroid drugs for less than 3 months. For both TCR sequencing and RNA sequencing, RNA was extracted from PBMCs using TRIzol. The diagnosis of Graves' disease followed American Thyroid Association guidelines. Recruitment of patients was carried out at an endocrinology department in Xi'an, China. Each patient gave roughly 8.4 milliliters of peripheral blood, collected in an EDTA anticoagulant tube. Ficoll Paque Plus density gradient separation was used to isolate PBMCs, and no further T cell sorting was done. An Agilent 2100 Bioanalyzer and agarose gel were used to check RNA quality, while a NanoDrop 2000 measured RNA concentration. For this clonotype: Its antigen is not yet known. No base qualities exist here, and no much larger clone lies one base off it.

Reading the germline V gene (reference sequence) gives CDR1 LNHDA and CDR2 SQIVND. Inclusive of the bounding cysteine and phenylalanine, the CDR3 is 16 residues long. Just the 48-base CDR3 DNA is kept, in frame starting at base 1. The V end gives up 5 bases and the J end 6 bases, leaving 11 bases in the junction not matched to a gene. This sample also appeared in a second study, on T cells in Graves' hyperthyroidism and ophthalmopathy. As that second paper reports: Stable Graves' hyperthyroidism was defined as the absence of progression to ophthalmopathy over 18 months of follow-up. The hyperthyroidism patients were between 18 and 65 years old and newly diagnosed, with a disease duration of less than 2 months. Any patient with an uncontrolled infection, another autoimmune disease, pregnancy or lactation was excluded. Diagnoses were based on clinical symptoms, serum thyroxine and TRAb, thyroid ultrasound and orbital computed tomography. The TCR CDR3 was subjected to a first round of RT-PCR using the HTBI primer set and the Qiagen OneStep RT-PCR kit. Most expanded thyroid clonotypes (frequency above 0.001) were also detected in blood, suggesting blood repertoires may reflect thyroid immune responses. A model built on a 13 V-J signature distinguished ophthalmopathy from stable hyperthyroidism, reaching 87.88% sensitivity and under 84% specificity in cross-validation and 80%/75% in testing. In validation, progression to ophthalmopathy was predicted by the model with 70.59% sensitivity and around 76% specificity, a median of approximately 6.5 months before onset. TCR V-J signatures able to tell the groups apart were searched for in a discovery cohort of some 97 patients, of whom 43 had Graves' ophthalmopathy and 57 had stable Graves' hyperthyroidism. An independent validation cohort of around 20 hyperthyroidism patients and more than 15 patients who later progressed to ophthalmopathy tested prospective prediction of ophthalmopathy. For training and testing, the 100 or so patients in the discovery cohort were randomly divided in a 7:3 ratio. In addition, the study compared T-cell repertoires in thyroid tissue and in blood from six Graves' hyperthyroidism patients. Once sampling was done, hyperthyroidism patients were given methimazole at a starting dose of 30 mg daily, whereas ophthalmopathy patients were given high-dose intravenous methylprednisolone. The libraries were constructed in a second round of multiplex PCR and then size-selected and purified. Sequencing of the libraries was done on an Illumina HiSeq2000 using paired-end 100 bp reads. SOAPnuke was used to process the raw data, removing reads that contained adapters or uncalled bases, had a mean Phred below 15, or lacked an exact match to the constant primer or identifier. High-quality paired reads were merged using COPE v1.2.5, and each unique nucleotide sequence was defined as a clonotype. MiTCR v1.1 was used to align the clonotypes against IMGT TRBV, TRBD and TRBJ reference segments. The analysis included only V-J combinations with a frequency above 0.0001, which together covered 99% to 99.2% of the repertoires. A TCS score was defined as the ratio between F50 (clonal expansion) and ExV (chaos), using BLOSUM62-based TCRdist between CDR3 peptides within each V-J. Welch's t-statistics and random forest reduced roughly 500 V-J features to 13, which were used in a naive Bayes classifier (R e1071). No statistical method was used to set the sample size in advance, and investigators knew the group allocation. According to the paper, TCR Vbeta CDR3 sequencing was carried out on about 140 peripheral blood samples, which came from fewer than 50 ophthalmopathy, approximately 72 hyperthyroidism and roughly 17 progressor patients.

The specimen comprised peripheral blood mononuclear cells (PBMCs), sampled at new diagnosis, from a patient treated with antithyroid drugs. The rearrangement combines TRBV19 with TRBJ2-1, and TRBD2 matches 9 of the central bases. This receptor was taken from a woman aged 40 to 55 with Graves disease. Donor details come from another sample of the same person, matched by shared clones. In nucleotides, the sequence is TGTGCCAGTAGTGGCCTGGCCAGACTAGCGGTCAATGAGCAGTTCTTC. Translated, this gives CASSGLARLAVNEQFF.